The clone carrying this T cell receptor beta chain was observed once. These data come from a study of blood T cell repertoires in COVID-19. V dropped 1 base and J dropped 2 bases, with 13 bases sitting between them. Germline V gene data show CDR1 as KGHDR and CDR2 as SFDVKD. The CDR3 is made up of 16 amino acids. Per the authors' pipeline: Reference gene primer amplification gave estimated nucleated cell counts. Data came from immunoSEQ multiplex PCR; TCRdb stores just in-frame clones and leaves some out. V and J calls and clone size come straight from that table; D and trimming were deduced from the DNA. The sample includes about 230,000 clones, 75% to 90% seen only once; the top ten take roughly 2.7%.

The receptor was derived from a woman aged 70-85 years with active or convalescent COVID-19. Sequenced sample: peripheral blood. This chain uses TRBV24-1 with TRBJ2-5, with D perhaps TRBD2 (7 bases). The CDR3 nucleotides read TGTGCCACCAGTGATTTCTCGGGGGGCTGGCAAGAGACCCAGTACTTC. Its protein product is CATSDFSGGWQETQYF.